This passage covers 5 T cell receptor beta chains from one sample sequenced in a study of shared clonotypes between healthy human individuals. Naive CD8 cells lacked CD45RO and underwent positive selection for CCR7, leaving out terminally differentiated effector memory CD45RA+ cells. The table came from immunoSEQ multiplex PCR; TCRdb's copy has only in-frame clones and leaves some out. Here the sample spans 1.5 million to 2.5 million clones, around 96% being singletons. Input material: naive CD8+ T cells sorted from blood. The origin of the receptors is a man between 18 and 29 years old in good health.

This chain uses TRBV30 with TRBJ1-5, with D perhaps TRBD1 (5 bases). The CDR3 runs 15 residues. V lost 0 bases and J lost 2, with 11 bases in between. The germline V gene encodes CDR1 GTSNPN and CDR2 SVGIG (reference sequence). This CDR3 is CAWSVSLGGNQPQHF. The DNA for the CDR3 is TGTGCCTGGAGTGTTTCATTGGGGGGCAATCAGCCCCAGCATTTT.

This sequence joins TRBV4-3 and TRBJ2-2; weak D call: TRBD1 (6 bases). The CDR3 totals 16 residues. Per germline, CDR1 LGHNA and CDR2 YSLEER. Trimming shortened V by 1 base and J by 7 bases, and 16 bases separated the two germline ends. Written as DNA, the CDR3 is TGCGCCAGCAGCCAAGTCAGGACAGATAGGGGCGGGGAGCTGTTTTTT. As protein: CASSQVRTDRGGELFF.

The chain combines TRBV30 with TRBJ2-5, with TRBD2 identical over 8 bases. V was pared by 2 bases and J by 1 base, with 3 bases of the junction left unmatched. This CDR3 has 14 amino acids. CDR1 GTSNPN and CDR2 SVGIG come from the germline V gene (reference sequence). CDR3 residues: CAWSRTSIQETQYF. CDR3 bases: TGTGCCTGGAGTCGGACTAGCATCCAAGAGACCCAGTACTTC.

The gene calls are TRBV7-9 and TRBJ2-1; tentative D call: TRBD2 (7 bases). Trimming shortened V by 5 bases and J by 2 bases, and 16 bases separated the two germline ends. The CDR3 runs 16 residues. Germline CDR1 reads SEHNR; CDR2 reads FQNEAQ (reference sequence). Written as DNA, the CDR3 is TGTGCCAGCAGCGGATCTGCGGGGGCTCCCTACAATGAGCAGTTCTTC. This gives the protein CASSGSAGAPYNEQFF.

The genes are TRBV7-9 and TRBJ2-1; D possibly uses TRBD1 or TRBD2 (5 bases each). The CDR3 is made up of 16 amino acids. CDR1 and CDR2 from the germline V gene are SEHNR and FQNEAQ (reference sequence). Deletions cut 1 base from V and 7 bases from J, with 17 bases between. The CDR3 loop is CASSLDKSGRGNEQFF. CDR3 DNA sequence: TGTGCCAGCAGCTTAGACAAATCAGGGAGAGGGAATGAGCAGTTCTTC.